Listed below are T cell receptor beta chains from one sample, sequenced in a study of blood T cell repertoires in COVID-19. The repertoire was sequenced with immunoSEQ multiplex PCR; TCRdb's copy has only in-frame clones and lacks some. This sample has more than 200,000 clones, with approximately 85% found just once. Sequencing was carried out using peripheral blood. The source is a human donor in a cohort sampled during active COVID-19. Both conserved end residues are part of each CDR3. D genes are given only for firm matches. Not all rows give a size; the values are once, few, many and, for expanded clones, a class.

clone_size d_call j_call v_call cdr3_nt cdr3_aa
NA TRBD1 TRBJ2-3 TRBV7-2 TGTGCCAGCAGCTTATATGGCAGGGGGCTAGGAGATACGCAGTATTTT CASSLYGRGLGDTQYF
NA TRBD1 TRBJ1-3 TRBV28 TGTGCCAGCAGGGGGGACAGAATCTCTGGAAACACCATATATTTT CASRGDRISGNTIYF
NA TRBD1 TRBJ1-1 TRBV7-9 TGTGCCAGCAGCCCTACCGACAGGGGGAGCACTGAAGCTTTCTTT CASSPTDRGSTEAFF
NA NA TRBJ1-1 TRBV5-1 TGCGCCAGCACCTTGACAGGGAACACTGAAGCTTTCTTT CASTLTGNTEAFF
NA TRBD2 TRBJ2-7 TRBV5-1 TGCGCCAGCAGCTCAACTAGCGGGGGGGCGGGTGAGCAGTACTTC CASSSTSGGAGEQYF
NA NA TRBJ2-1 TRBV19 TGTGCCAGTAGACCAACAGGGAGTTTCATGAATGAGCAGTTCTTC CASRPTGSFMNEQFF
NA TRBD1 TRBJ1-6 TRBV7-8 TGTGCCAGCAGTTTCCTGACAGGGAAGAATTCACCCCTCCACTTT CASSFLTGKNSPLHF
NA NA TRBJ1-2 TRBV28 TGTGCCAGCAACCCTACAGGGAGTGACTATGGCTACACCTTC CASNPTGSDYGYTF
once NA TRBJ2-1 TRBV11-2 TGTGCCAGCAGCTCCTTGGCCTCCTACAATGAGCAGTTCTTC CASSSLASYNEQFF
NA NA TRBJ1-2 TRBV2 TGTGCCAGCAGTGCAGGGGACTATGGCTACACCTTC CASSAGDYGYTF
NA NA TRBJ2-3 TRBV11-1 TGTGCCAGCAGCCGGGGATCGTTTGGCACAGATACGCAGTATTTT CASSRGSFGTDTQYF
NA NA TRBJ2-7 TRBV7-2 TGTGCCAGCAGCTTAGTTGGCGGGACTGGAGGATACGAGCAGTACTTC CASSLVGGTGGYEQYF
NA NA TRBJ2-1 TRBV2 TGTGCCAGCAGTGTGGCGGAATCTAACTTCGGGAATGAGCAGTTCTTC CASSVAESNFGNEQFF
NA NA TRBJ1-1 TRBV5-1 TGCGCCAGCAGCTTGAGACAGAACACTGAAGCTTTCTTT CASSLRQNTEAFF
NA NA TRBJ1-1 TRBV10-3 TGTGCCATCAGTCGAACGGGACACAGCACTGAAGCTTTCTTT CAISRTGHSTEAFF
NA TRBD1 TRBJ1-1 TRBV3-1/TRBV3-2 TGTGCCAGCAGCATTTCGGGACAGGGAGAAATAGCTTTCTTT CASSISGQGEIAFF
NA NA TRBJ2-1 TRBV18 TGTGCCAGCTCACCAAGGGGGACGGGTCCTACCTACAATGAGCAGTTCTTC CASSPRGTGPTYNEQFF
NA TRBD1 TRBJ1-2 TRBV5-1 TGCGCCAGCAGCTTGACCGACAGGGATCAATATGGCTACACCTTC CASSLTDRDQYGYTF
NA TRBD1 TRBJ1-1 TRBV9 TGTGCCAGCAGCGTTGGGGACAGGGGCACTGAAGCTTTCTTT CASSVGDRGTEAFF
NA TRBD1 TRBJ2-1 TRBV30 TGTGCCTGGAGTAATGGACAGGCCTACAATGAGCAGTTCTTC CAWSNGQAYNEQFF
NA TRBD2 TRBJ2-3 TRBV5-1 TGCGCCAGCAGCCGGGCGGAGCGGGGGGACACAGATACGCAGTATTTT CASSRAERGDTDTQYF
NA TRBD1 TRBJ1-2 TRBV27 TGTGCCAGCAGTTTATCGGGGACAGGGAAACTCTATGGCTACACCTTC CASSLSGTGKLYGYTF
NA NA TRBJ2-1 TRBV4-3 TGCGCCAGCAGCCAACAAGAGGTCCATTATTCCTACAATGAGCAGTTCTTC CASSQQEVHYSYNEQFF
once NA TRBJ2-7 TRBV28 TGTGCCAGCAGGACAGTAGGCATTTCCTACGAGCAGTACTTC CASRTVGISYEQYF
NA NA TRBJ1-2 TRBV20-1 TGCAGTGCTAGTGGGGGCATGGTATATGGCTACACCTTC CSASGGMVYGYTF
NA NA TRBJ1-1 TRBV12-3/TRBV12-4 TGTGCCAGCAGTTTTGGAGAAATTGAAGCTTTCTTT CASSFGEIEAFF
once TRBD2 TRBJ2-1 TRBV11-3 TGTGCCAGCAGCTCAGGACTAGCGGGGTACAATGAGCAGTTCTTC CASSSGLAGYNEQFF